Presented here are 4 T cell receptor beta chains from one specimen sequenced in a study of blood T cells in healthy people across ages. The use of a sample-barcoded 5' primer and a J-beta primer mix characterized a second PCR of roughly 6 to 11 cycles. TCRdb recomputed calls from the 5' RACE reads with MiXCR, one row per CDR3 protein. The sample includes around 1,000,000 distinct CDR3 sequences, about 25% seen only once; the top ten take 0.65% to 0.75%. Separately, the same data were catalogued under a study of T cells of mothers and their children.

The sample comprised blood. These receptors all stem from a girl aged 2 to 9 in good health.

This clonotype was seen only a few times. The V and J genes are TRBV2 and TRBJ1-6; perhaps TRBD1 as D (5 bases). Deletions cut 7 bases from V and 7 bases from J, with 26 bases between. The germline V gene encodes CDR1 SNHLY and CDR2 FYNNEI. CDR3 length: 18 residues. The CDR3 coding sequence is TGTGCCAGCACAGTGTTTCGGGGGGAGACAGTATCGAATTCACCCCTCCACTTT. Translating it yields CASTVFRGETVSNSPLHF.

This chain connects TRBV20-1 to TRBJ1-2; D may be TRBD1 (6 bases). Germline assignment: CDR1 DFQATT and CDR2 SNEGSKA (reference sequence). V lost 4 bases to trimming and J lost 3 bases, with 27 bases between them. The CDR3 has 18 residues. The DNA of the CDR3 is TGCAGTGCTAAGTCGGGGGGAGGGACATCCTCGCGGGACTATGGCTACACCTTC. Its translation is CSAKSGGGTSSRDYGYTF.

In its sample, this clonotype was seen a few times. The J gene is TRBJ1-2, the V gene TRBV21-1; the DNA was not used to check the table's D call, TRBD1. TRBV21-1 is a pseudogene. The CDR3 sequence is 14 residues long. The CDR3, as DNA: TGTGCCAGCAGCAAGGGACAGGGGAACTATGGCTACACCTTC. Translated, it gives CASSKGQGNYGYTF.

The gene calls are TRBV9 and TRBJ1-5, with no clear D. The CDR3 is made up of 16 amino acids. The germline V and J ends were trimmed by 4 bases and 4 bases, with 18 bases remaining between them. CDR1 and CDR2 from the germline V gene are SGDLS and YYNGEE. CDR3 region: CASSLHPGPPNQPQHF. The CDR3 DNA follows: TGTGCCAGCAGCCTCCACCCCGGACCTCCGAATCAGCCCCAGCATTTT.